This T cell receptor (beta chain) was identified in a study of cytomegalovirus exposure and HLA in healthy donors. This clone showed up many times. What it binds is unknown. The V gene end was trimmed by 3 bases and the J gene end by 3 bases; junction bases not matched to a gene: 3. Germline CDR1 is SGHTS and CDR2 is YDEGEE. The CDR3 has 14 residues. Researchers ran the PCR with 60 Vbeta and 13 Jbeta primers. The table came from immunoSEQ multiplex PCR; TCRdb's copy has only in-frame clones and leaves some out. Here the sample spans tens of thousands of clones, roughly 75% being singletons. Study observations and caveats: Further analysis was carried out later, and it showed several of the most significant clusters appearing linked to common viral pathogens. Investigators reported about 160 TCR beta chains as tied to cytomegalovirus. Information on immune exposure was restricted to one variable (CMV serostatus).

The chain links TRBV5-8 to TRBJ1-5, with TRBD1 matching over 7 bases. Sequencing input: PBMCs. The clonotype was recovered from a man in his forties or fifties in good health and CMV-seronegative. CDR3 residues: CASSSGQPNQPQHF. Written as DNA, the CDR3 is TGTGCCAGCAGCTCGGGACAGCCCAATCAGCCCCAGCATTTT.